These 31 T cell receptor beta chains were sequenced from one sample in a study of blood T cell repertoires in COVID-19. The table came from immunoSEQ multiplex PCR; TCRdb's copy has only in-frame clones and leaves some out. Seen here are over 110,000 clones, more than 75% observed once, and the top ten hold around 14%. Sample: peripheral blood. Receptors originate from a man older than 75 with acute or convalescent COVID-19.

The chain employs TRBV5-6 and TRBJ1-1; D not certain. Germline CDR1 is SGHDT and CDR2 is YYEEEE. CDR3 size: 14 residues. Trimming stripped 0 bases from V and 7 bases from J, with 13 bases between. The CDR3 region is CASSLGKRGSEAFF. DNA of the CDR3: TGTGCCAGCAGCTTGGGCAAACGGGGAAGTGAAGCTTTCTTT.

This sequence joins TRBV2 and TRBJ1-5; possible D gene TRBD1, 5 bases. CDR3 length: 14 residues. Trimming cost V 3 bases and J 6 bases, with 12 bases left between them. Germline V lookup: CDR1 SNHLY, CDR2 FYNNEI. CDR3 nucleotide sequence: TGTGCCAGCAGTGAGTTTCAGGGATTTCAGCCCCAGCATTTT. It is translated as CASSEFQGFQPQHF.

The rearrangement uses TRBV3-1 (or the pseudogene TRBV3-2) and TRBJ2-7, with 7 bases matching TRBD1. This CDR3 contains 16 residues. The V gene's germline CDR1 is LGHDT and CDR2 YNNKEL (reference sequence). With V trimmed by 4 bases and J by 2 bases, 11 bases remained unmatched. The CDR3 DNA reads as TGTGCCAGCAGCCCCCAGGGACAGACCACTACCTACGAGCAGTACTTC. It encodes CASSPQGQTTTYEQYF.

The CDR3 is CARSLVGGRFYGYTF. The CDR3 DNA reads as TGTGCCAGAAGCTTGGTAGGAGGCCGATTCTATGGCTACACCTTC. The chain recombines TRBV5-3 with TRBJ1-2; no clear D. TRBV5-3 has ORF status, its function being uncertain. Trimming took off 0 bases at V and 4 bases at J, with 13 bases between the two ends. The CDR3 loop spans 15 amino acids.

The chain employs TRBV19 and TRBJ1-4; no clear D gene. Per the germline V gene, CDR1 is LNHDA and CDR2 is SQIVND (reference sequence). The CDR3 runs 13 residues. The V end was cut by 10 bases, the J end by 4 bases, with 13 bases between. CDR3 DNA sequence: TGTGCCACCTCACTCCGAGGTAATGAAAAACTGTTTTTT. It is translated as CATSLRGNEKLFF.

CDR3 residues: CASSTGTGSHEQYF. CDR3 DNA sequence: TGCGCCAGCAGCACCGGGACAGGGTCCCACGAGCAGTACTTC. The chain employs TRBV5-1 and TRBJ2-7, with TRBD1 identical over 9 bases. The CDR3 is 14 amino acids. V lost 4 bases and J lost 5; bases outside the gene matches: 7. Germline lookup yields CDR1 SGHRS and CDR2 YFSETQ.

The chain couples TRBV29-1 to TRBJ1-1; 8 bases fit TRBD1. The CDR3 is 12 amino acids. V was pared by 7 bases and J by 2 bases, with 3 bases of the junction left unmatched. From germline, CDR1 is SQVTM and CDR2 ANQGSEA. In nucleotides, the CDR3 is TGCAGCGGGGGGACAGGCAACACTGAAGCTTTCTTT. It encodes CSGGTGNTEAFF.

The gene calls are TRBV5-4 and TRBJ2-3; possible D gene TRBD2, 6 bases. The CDR3 consists of 14 residues. CDR1 and CDR2 from the germline V gene are SGHNT and YYREEE (reference sequence). Trimming removed 0 bases at V and 3 bases at J, with 8 bases between. The CDR3 DNA sequence: TGTGCCAGCAGCTTGGCCGGGGGTACAGATACGCAGTATTTT. This encodes CASSLAGGTDTQYF.

The rearrangement links TRBV7-2 to TRBJ2-2; 10 bases align to TRBD1. The ends lost 5 bases at V and 4 bases at J; junction bases unmatched: 7. Germline V gene data show CDR1 as SGHTA and CDR2 as FQGNSA. This CDR3 has 16 amino acids. The CDR3 loop is CASSQRQGASTGELFF. The DNA of the CDR3 is TGTGCCAGCAGCCAAAGACAGGGGGCGAGCACCGGGGAGCTGTTTTTT.

This sequence joins TRBV20-1 and TRBJ1-2, with D maybe TRBD1 (5 bases). This CDR3 spans 11 amino acids. Trimming cost V 7 bases and J 7 bases, with 13 bases left between them. Germline V gives CDR1 DFQATT, CDR2 SNEGSKA (reference sequence). CDR3 bases: TGCAGTGGTAGGGGCTATCTTGGCTACACCTTC. It translates to CSGRGYLGYTF.

The chain joins TRBV19 to TRBJ1-5, with 8 bases lining up with TRBD1. The CDR3 consists of 15 residues. V lost 10 bases, J lost 7 bases, and 15 bases stayed unmatched. Germline V gives CDR1 LNHDA, CDR2 SQIVND (reference sequence). The CDR3 sequence is CATYPSGQGGQPQHF. CDR3 coding DNA: TGTGCCACTTACCCTAGCGGACAGGGAGGCCAGCCCCAGCATTTT.

The rearrangement uses TRBV20-1 and TRBJ1-2; D possibly corresponds to TRBD1 (5 bases). V was clipped by 3 bases and J by 4 bases, with 12 bases between them. The CDR3 has 13 residues. Germline V CDR1 and CDR2: DFQATT, SNEGSKA (reference sequence). In DNA form, the CDR3 reads TGCAGTGCTAGTCAGGGTGACAGCTATGGCTACACCTTC. Its protein is CSASQGDSYGYTF.

The CDR3 sequence is CASRRGSQETQYF. The CDR3, as DNA: TGTGCCAGCAGACGGGGGAGCCAAGAGACCCAGTACTTC. The V and J genes are TRBV12-3 or TRBV12-4 and TRBJ2-5; D is possibly TRBD2 (6 bases). The CDR3 extends over 13 amino acids. V dropped 6 bases and J dropped 1 base, with 9 bases sitting between them.

This clone was seen only once. J is TRBJ1-5 and V is TRBV4-2, with 11 bases aligning to TRBD1. Germline-derived CDR1 and CDR2 are LGHNA and YNFKEQ. The CDR3 loop spans 17 amino acids. Losses at the gene ends were 4 bases for V and 1 base for J; bases not matched to a gene: 6. The CDR3 loop is CASSPGTGGLSNQPQHF. CDR3 bases: TGTGCCAGCAGCCCCGGGACAGGGGGGTTGAGCAATCAGCCCCAGCATTTT.

The V and J genes are TRBV12-3 or TRBV12-4 and TRBJ2-5, with D maybe TRBD2 (6 bases). This CDR3 spans 11 amino acids. V was trimmed by 7 bases and J by 6 bases, leaving 9 bases between them. CDR3 in amino acids: CASTAGKTQYF. CDR3 bases: TGTGCCAGCACCGCGGGGAAGACCCAGTACTTC.

The chain employs TRBV28 and TRBJ1-1; D gene unclear. This CDR3 is 14 amino acids long. V gave up 5 bases and J gave up 1 base, with 11 bases separating them. Germline CDR1 reads MDHEN; CDR2 reads SYDVKM. CDR3 DNA sequence: TGTGCCAGCAGTCTGGTGCAGCGGAACACTGAAGCTTTCTTT. It is translated as CASSLVQRNTEAFF.

Only a few counts were recorded for this clone. The chain has TRBV21-1 and TRBJ2-1; the D call in the table, TRBD2, was not verified against the DNA. TRBV21-1 is recorded as a pseudogene. The CDR3 has 17 residues. CDR3 region: CASSVVRLAGGGNEQFF. The CDR3 DNA sequence: TGTGCCAGCAGTGTGGTCCGACTAGCGGGGGGTGGTAATGAGCAGTTCTTC.

This sequence joins TRBV6-4 and TRBJ2-3, with 12 bases matching TRBD2. CDR1 is MRHNA, CDR2 SNTAGT, per germline. The V and J ends lost 3 bases and 5 bases, in that order; junction bases with no gene match: 0. The CDR3 extends over 14 amino acids. The chain's CDR3 is CASSEGLAGDTQYF. The CDR3, as DNA: TGTGCCAGCAGTGAGGGACTAGCGGGAGATACGCAGTATTTT.

The chain combines TRBV27 with TRBJ2-7; weak D call: TRBD1 (5 bases). The CDR3 loop spans 15 amino acids. Between the trimmed V and J ends, which lost 6 bases and 1 base, there was a span of 16 bases. CDR1 is MNHEY and CDR2 is SMNVEV in the germline V gene (reference sequence). The CDR3 sequence is CASRGHDIVSYEQYF. The CDR3 nucleotides are TGTGCCAGCAGAGGACACGATATCGTATCCTACGAGCAGTACTTC.

V and J are TRBV10-3 and TRBJ1-5; the D gene is possibly TRBD1 (5 bases). The CDR3 totals 14 residues. Trimming cost V 2 bases and J 0 bases, with 5 bases left between them. CDR1 and CDR2 (germline): ENHRY, SYGVKD. The CDR3 DNA follows: TGTGCCATCAGTGAGGGACATAGCAATCAGCCCCAGCATTTT. This gives the protein CAISEGHSNQPQHF.

This chain connects TRBV5-1 to TRBJ1-1; D gene unclear. The CDR3 totals 13 residues. The germline V and J ends were trimmed by 0 bases and 2 bases, with 5 bases remaining between them. The germline gives CDR1 SGHRS, CDR2 YFSETQ. The CDR3 DNA sequence: TGCGCCAGCAGCTTGGACACCAACACTGAAGCTTTCTTT. It translates to CASSLDTNTEAFF.

J is TRBJ2-1 and V is TRBV27; D perhaps matches TRBD2 (6 bases). CDR3 size: 13 residues. Per germline, CDR1 MNHEY and CDR2 SMNVEV (reference sequence). V lost 2 bases, J lost 6 bases, and 8 bases lay in between. CDR3 sequence reads: CASSLERANEQFF. CDR3 DNA: TGTGCCAGCAGTTTAGAGCGGGCCAATGAGCAGTTCTTC.

The chain uses TRBV28 and TRBJ1-1; no clear D gene. The germline gives CDR1 MDHEN, CDR2 SYDVKM. Trimming took off 5 bases at V and 4 bases at J, with 11 bases between the two ends. This CDR3 has 13 residues. CDR3 nucleotides: TGTGCCAGCAGTACCATTGAGGGCACTGAAGCTTTCTTT. Translation: CASSTIEGTEAFF.

This chain uses TRBV6-5 with TRBJ2-5; 10 bases are shared with TRBD2. This CDR3 spans 15 amino acids. V trimming: 5 bases; J trimming: 3 bases; junction bases outside the gene matches: 6. In germline, CDR1 is MNHEY, CDR2 SVGAGI. For the CDR3, the DNA is TGTGCCAGCAGTCGCGGACTAGCGGAAAAAGAGACCCAGTACTTC. This encodes CASSRGLAEKETQYF.

This clone was detected once. The chain links TRBV6-5 to TRBJ1-3, with 10 positions matching TRBD1. The CDR3 is made up of 14 amino acids. Looked up from germline, CDR1 is MNHEY and CDR2 is SVGAGI. With 6 bases clipped from V and 2 bases from J, the junction kept 1 base outside the gene matches. DNA of the CDR3: TGTGCCAGCAGGGGACAGGGGACTGGAAACACCATATATTTT. Translated: CASRGQGTGNTIYF.

This clone was counted ten times or more. J is TRBJ2-3 and V is TRBV3-1 (or the pseudogene TRBV3-2), with TRBD2 identical over 8 bases. V lost 1 base and J lost 7; bases outside the gene matches: 4. The CDR3 covers 14 residues. The germline V gene encodes CDR1 LGHDT and CDR2 YNNKEL (reference sequence). CDR3 nucleotides: TGTGCCAGCAGCCAAGCGGGGGGGCCCCATACGCAGTATTTT. It specifies CASSQAGGPHTQYF.

The V call is TRBV3-1 (or the pseudogene TRBV3-2), the J call TRBJ1-4, with D possibly TRBD1 on 6 matching bases. CDR1 and CDR2 (germline): LGHDT, YNNKEL (reference sequence). V was cut by 4 bases and J by 0 bases, with 9 bases left in between. This CDR3 spans 15 amino acids. The CDR3 loop reads CASSPRQATNEKLFF. The CDR3 nucleotides read TGTGCCAGCAGCCCGAGACAGGCAACTAATGAAAAACTGTTTTTT.

The J gene is TRBJ2-5, the V gene TRBV28; 7 nucleotides align to TRBD1. The V gene end was trimmed by 6 bases and the J gene end by 5 bases; junction bases not matched to a gene: 6. The CDR3 has 13 residues. Germline V gene sequence: CDR1 MDHEN, CDR2 SYDVKM. CDR3 region: CASREGQSETQYF. The CDR3 DNA is TGTGCCAGCAGAGAGGGACAGTCGGAGACCCAGTACTTC.

The V call is TRBV18, the J call TRBJ1-4; D is undetermined. V was clipped by 4 bases and J by 2 bases, with 8 bases between them. Germline assignment: CDR1 KGHSH and CDR2 LQKENI. CDR3 length equals 14 residues. The CDR3 sequence is CASSRIQTNEKLFF. The CDR3 region has the DNA TGTGCCAGCTCACGGATACAGACTAATGAAAAACTGTTTTTT.

V is TRBV5-1 and J is TRBJ1-1; 7 positions agree with TRBD1. This CDR3 has 15 amino acids. V gave up 4 bases and J gave up 1 base; unmatched junction bases: 7. The germline CDR1 and CDR2 sequences are SGHRS and YFSETQ. In DNA, the CDR3 is TGCGCCAGCAGCCTCTTGACAGGGCAGAACACTGAAGCTTTCTTT. Encoded protein: CASSLLTGQNTEAFF.

This clone was counted a single time. The chain combines TRBV14 with TRBJ1-1; D remains unclear. This CDR3 comprises 12 residues. V was cut by 4 bases and J by 3 bases, with 6 bases left in between. Germline CDR1 SGHDN, CDR2 FVKESK. The CDR3 protein is CASSLEDTEAFF. CDR3 sequence (DNA): TGTGCCAGCAGCCTCGAGGACACTGAAGCTTTCTTT.